The T cell receptor (beta chain) under discussion was sequenced for a study of blood T cells in healthy people across ages. In the study overall: Per two T cells, about one barcoded beta molecule was captured through template switching. Study results and limitations: Unsorted PBMCs blocked a conclusive comparison of naive and antigen-experienced cells.

Together with a sample-barcoded 5' primer, a J-beta primer mix was included in a second PCR lasting roughly 6 to 12 cycles. From the 5' RACE reads, TCRdb called clonotypes with MiXCR, one entry per CDR3 protein. The table records about 900,000 distinct CDR3 sequences, around 62% of them present only once. Trimming left V 0 bases short and J 3 bases short, with 12 bases between. The V gene's germline CDR1 is LGHNA and CDR2 YSLEER. The CDR3 spans 16 residues. For this clonotype: What it recognizes is unknown.

The chain joins TRBV4-3 to TRBJ2-1; either TRBD1 or TRBD2 may fit D (5 bases each). This clonotype was obtained from a man aged 25 to 45 in good health. The sample consisted of blood. This CDR3 reads CASSQDKGDHYNEQFF. CDR3 bases: TGCGCCAGCAGCCAAGATAAAGGGGACCACTACAATGAGCAGTTCTTC.